This TCR beta chain is from a study of CD8+ T cells in alopecia areata. On this clone itself: Antigen: not known.

Findings of the study overall: Patients shared TCRs less clearly than mice did, possibly owing to HLA. There were also resident alphabeta T cells of normal skin sequenced in scalp samples. Clonality exceeded that of normal scalp in lesional scalp, most notably in alopecia totalis/universalis.

Extracted RNA was reverse transcribed into cDNA, the sequencing template. Here immunoSEQ multiplex PCR was the method, and the copy in TCRdb shows in-frame clones only, minus some. The sample has approximately 57,000 clones, about 96% seen once. Germline assignment: CDR1 SGHRS and CDR2 YFSETQ. There are 16 residues in the CDR3. The receptor comes from a human donor with alopecia areata. This material consisted of CD8+ T cells sorted from blood, taken at week 0. The rearrangement joins TRBV5-1 to TRBJ2-5, with 11 positions matching TRBD1. The J call may be faulty, since TRBJ2-7 better matches the DNA end. CDR3 sequence (DNA): TGCGCCAGCAGCTTGGGTTGGGGACAGGGGGCCTACGAGCAGTACTTC. Translation gives CASSLGWGQGAYEQYF.